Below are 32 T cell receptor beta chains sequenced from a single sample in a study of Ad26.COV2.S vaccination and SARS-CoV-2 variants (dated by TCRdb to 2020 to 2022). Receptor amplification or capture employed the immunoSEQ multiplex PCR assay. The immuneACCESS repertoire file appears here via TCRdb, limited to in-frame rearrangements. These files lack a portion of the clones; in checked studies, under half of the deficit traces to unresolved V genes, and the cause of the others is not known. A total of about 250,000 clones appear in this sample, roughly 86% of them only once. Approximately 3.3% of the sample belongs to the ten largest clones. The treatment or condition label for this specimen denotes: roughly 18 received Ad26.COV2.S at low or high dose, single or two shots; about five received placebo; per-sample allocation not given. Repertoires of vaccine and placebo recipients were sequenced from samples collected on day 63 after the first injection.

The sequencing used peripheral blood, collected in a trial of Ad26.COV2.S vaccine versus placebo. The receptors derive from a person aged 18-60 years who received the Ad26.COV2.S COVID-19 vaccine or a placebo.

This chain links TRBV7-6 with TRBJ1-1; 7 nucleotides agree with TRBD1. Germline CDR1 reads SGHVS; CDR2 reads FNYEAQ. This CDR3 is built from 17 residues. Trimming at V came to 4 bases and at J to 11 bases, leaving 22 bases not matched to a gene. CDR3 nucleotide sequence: TGTGCCAGCAGCTCTTACCAAACAGGGGCTTACCCTATGCGGGCTTTCTTT. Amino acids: CASSSYQTGAYPMRAFF.

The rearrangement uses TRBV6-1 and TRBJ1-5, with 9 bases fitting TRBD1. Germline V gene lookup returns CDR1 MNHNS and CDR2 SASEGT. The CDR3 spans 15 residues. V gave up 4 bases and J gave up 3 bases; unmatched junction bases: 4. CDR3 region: CASSAGTGPNQPQHF. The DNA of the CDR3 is TGTGCCAGCAGTGCCGGGACAGGGCCCAATCAGCCCCAGCATTTT.

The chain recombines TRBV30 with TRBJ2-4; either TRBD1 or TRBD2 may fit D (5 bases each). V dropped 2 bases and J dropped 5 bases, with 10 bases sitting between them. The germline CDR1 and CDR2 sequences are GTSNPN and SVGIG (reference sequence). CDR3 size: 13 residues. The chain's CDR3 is CAWSRDGENIQYF. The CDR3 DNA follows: TGTGCCTGGAGTAGGGACGGAGAAAACATTCAGTACTTC.

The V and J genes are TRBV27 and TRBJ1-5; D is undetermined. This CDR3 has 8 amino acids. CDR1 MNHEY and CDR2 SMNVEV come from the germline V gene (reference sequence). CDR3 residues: CVIQPQHF. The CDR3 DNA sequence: TGTGTTATACAGCCCCAGCATTTT.

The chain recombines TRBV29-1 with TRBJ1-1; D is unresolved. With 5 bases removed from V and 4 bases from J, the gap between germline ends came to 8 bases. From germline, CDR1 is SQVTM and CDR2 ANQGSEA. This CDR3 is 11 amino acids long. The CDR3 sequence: CSVPWGTEAFF. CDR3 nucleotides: TGCAGCGTTCCTTGGGGCACTGAAGCTTTCTTT.

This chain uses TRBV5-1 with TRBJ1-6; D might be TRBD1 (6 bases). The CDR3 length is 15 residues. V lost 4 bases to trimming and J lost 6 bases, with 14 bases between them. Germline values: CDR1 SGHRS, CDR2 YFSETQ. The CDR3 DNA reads TGCGCCAGCAGCCTGGGGGCAGGGGCTAATTCACCCCTCCACTTT. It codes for CASSLGAGANSPLHF.

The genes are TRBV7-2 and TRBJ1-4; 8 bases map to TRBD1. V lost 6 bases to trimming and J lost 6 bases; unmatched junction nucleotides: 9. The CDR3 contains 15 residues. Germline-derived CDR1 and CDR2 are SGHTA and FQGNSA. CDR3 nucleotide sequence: TGTGCCAGCAGTCCAGACAGGGGACGCCATGAAAAACTGTTTTTT. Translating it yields CASSPDRGRHEKLFF.

The chain's CDR3 is CASTQEGATNEKLFF. CDR3 DNA: TGCGCCAGCACCCAGGAGGGGGCCACTAATGAAAAACTGTTTTTT. This sequence joins TRBV4-1 and TRBJ1-4; 7 bases match TRBD1. The CDR3 spans 15 residues. Germline-derived CDR1 and CDR2 are MGHRA and YSYEKL. V dropped 7 bases and J dropped 2; count of bases not matched to a gene: 7.

Written as DNA, the CDR3 is TGCGCCAGCAGGGGGGAGCGGGGGCCCATCGCCCGCTACGAGCAGTACTTC. Protein: CASRGERGPIARYEQYF. V is TRBV5-1 and J is TRBJ2-7, with 8 positions matching TRBD2. Losses at the gene ends were 5 bases for V and 3 bases for J; bases not matched to a gene: 16. This CDR3 comprises 17 residues. Germline loops: CDR1 SGHRS, CDR2 YFSETQ. The whole variable domain, remainder taken from reference TRBV5-1 and TRBJ2-7, is KAGVTQTPRYLIKTRGQQVTLSCSPISGHRSVSWYQQTPGQGLQFLFEYFSETQRNKGNFPGRFSGRQFSNSRSEMNVSTLELGDSALYLCASRGERGPIARYEQYFGPGTRLTVT.

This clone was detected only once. The CDR3 sequence is CASSEYSGVNYEQYF. CDR3 in DNA: TGTGCCAGCAGTGAATATTCGGGGGTTAACTACGAGCAGTACTTC. The genes are TRBV6-1 and TRBJ2-7; D is perhaps TRBD2 (6 bases). V was shortened by 2 bases and J by 3 bases, with 14 bases between the two germline ends. The CDR3 covers 15 residues. Germline V gene data show CDR1 as MNHNS and CDR2 as SASEGT.

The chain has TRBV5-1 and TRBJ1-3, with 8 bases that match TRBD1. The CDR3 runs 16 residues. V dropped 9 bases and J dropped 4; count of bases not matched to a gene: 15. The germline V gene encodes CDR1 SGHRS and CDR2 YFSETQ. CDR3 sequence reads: CATRTAPGQGGNTIYF. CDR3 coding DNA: TGCGCCACCAGAACAGCCCCAGGACAGGGAGGAAACACCATATATTTT.

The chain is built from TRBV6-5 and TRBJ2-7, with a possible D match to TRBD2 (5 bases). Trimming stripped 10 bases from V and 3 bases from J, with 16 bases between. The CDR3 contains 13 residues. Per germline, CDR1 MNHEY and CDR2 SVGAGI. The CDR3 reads CATTGLTNYEQYF. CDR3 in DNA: TGTGCCACCACCGGACTGACCAACTACGAGCAGTACTTC.

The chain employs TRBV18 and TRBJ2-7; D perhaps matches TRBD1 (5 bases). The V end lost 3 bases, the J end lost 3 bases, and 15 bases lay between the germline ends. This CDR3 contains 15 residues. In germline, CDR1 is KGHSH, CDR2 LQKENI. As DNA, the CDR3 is TGTGCCAGCTCACCTCTTAAGACAGTCGACTACGAGCAGTACTTC. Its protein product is CASSPLKTVDYEQYF.

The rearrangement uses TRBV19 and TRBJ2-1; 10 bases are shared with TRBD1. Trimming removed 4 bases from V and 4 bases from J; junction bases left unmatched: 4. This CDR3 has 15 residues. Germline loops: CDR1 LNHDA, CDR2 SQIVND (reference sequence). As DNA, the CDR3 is TGTGCCAGTAGTAACCGGGACAGGGGTTACAATGAGCAGTTCTTC. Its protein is CASSNRDRGYNEQFF. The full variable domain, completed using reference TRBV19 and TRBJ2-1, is DGGITQSPKYLFRKEGQNVTLSCEQNLNHDAMYWYRQDPGQGLRLIYYSQIVNDFQKGDIAEGYSVSREKKESFPLTVTSAQKNPTAFYLCASSNRDRGYNEQFFGPGTRLTVL.

The CDR3, as DNA: TGTGCCAGCTCACCAGACAGAACCTATCAGCCCCAGCATTTT. Translated: CASSPDRTYQPQHF. The chain is built from TRBV18 and TRBJ1-5; TRBD1 might be the D (5 bases). CDR1 is KGHSH and CDR2 is LQKENI in the germline V gene. V gave up 2 bases and J gave up 5 bases, with 10 bases separating them. The CDR3 spans 14 residues. Filled out from reference TRBV18 and TRBJ1-5, the complete variable domain reads NAGVMQNPRHLVRRRGQEARLRCSPMKGHSHVYWYRQLPEEGLKFMVYLQKENIIDESGMPKERFSAEFPKEGPSILRIQQVVRGDSAAYFCASSPDRTYQPQHFGDGTRLSIL.

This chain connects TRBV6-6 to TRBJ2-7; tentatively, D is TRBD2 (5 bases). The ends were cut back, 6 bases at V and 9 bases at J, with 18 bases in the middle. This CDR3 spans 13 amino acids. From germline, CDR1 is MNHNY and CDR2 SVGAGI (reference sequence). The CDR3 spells CASSQLPPAGQYF. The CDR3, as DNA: TGTGCCAGCAGCCAACTACCACCCGCGGGGCAGTACTTC.

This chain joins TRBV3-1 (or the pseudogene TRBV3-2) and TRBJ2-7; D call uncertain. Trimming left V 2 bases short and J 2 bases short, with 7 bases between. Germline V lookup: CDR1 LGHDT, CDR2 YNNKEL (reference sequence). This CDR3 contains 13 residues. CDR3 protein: CASSQFPPYEQYF. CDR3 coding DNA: TGTGCCAGCAGCCAATTCCCCCCCTACGAGCAGTACTTC.

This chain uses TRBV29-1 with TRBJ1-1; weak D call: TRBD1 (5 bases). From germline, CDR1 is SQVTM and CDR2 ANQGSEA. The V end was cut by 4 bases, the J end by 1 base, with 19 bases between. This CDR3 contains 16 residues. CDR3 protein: CSVAHKEGRGNTEAFF. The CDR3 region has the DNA TGCAGCGTTGCCCATAAAGAGGGGCGCGGGAACACTGAAGCTTTCTTT.

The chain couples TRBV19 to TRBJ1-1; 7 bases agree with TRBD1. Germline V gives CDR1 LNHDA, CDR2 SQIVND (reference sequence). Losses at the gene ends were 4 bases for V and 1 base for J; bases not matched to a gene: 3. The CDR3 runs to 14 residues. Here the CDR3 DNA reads TGTGCCAGTAGTAGGGACAGAGAGAACACTGAAGCTTTCTTT. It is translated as CASSRDRENTEAFF.

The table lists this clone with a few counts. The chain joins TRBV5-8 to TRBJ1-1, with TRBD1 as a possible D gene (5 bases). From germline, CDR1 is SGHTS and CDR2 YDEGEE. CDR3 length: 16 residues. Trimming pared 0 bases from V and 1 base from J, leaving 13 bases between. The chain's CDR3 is CASSLVSGGQNTEAFF. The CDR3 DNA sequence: TGTGCCAGCAGCTTGGTTTCAGGCGGACAGAACACTGAAGCTTTCTTT.

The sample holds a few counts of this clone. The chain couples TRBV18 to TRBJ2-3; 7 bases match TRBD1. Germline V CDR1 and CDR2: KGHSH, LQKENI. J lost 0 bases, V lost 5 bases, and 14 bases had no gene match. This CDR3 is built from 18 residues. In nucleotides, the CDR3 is TGTGCCAGCTCATCCCTCGGGACAGTGCGGTCCAGCACAGATACGCAGTATTTT. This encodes CASSSLGTVRSSTDTQYF.

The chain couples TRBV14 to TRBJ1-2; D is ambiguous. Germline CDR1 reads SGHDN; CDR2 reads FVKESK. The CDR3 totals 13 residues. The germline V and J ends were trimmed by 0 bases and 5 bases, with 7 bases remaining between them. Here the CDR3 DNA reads TGTGCCAGCAGCCAAGACAGGACTTATGGCTACACCTTC. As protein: CASSQDRTYGYTF.

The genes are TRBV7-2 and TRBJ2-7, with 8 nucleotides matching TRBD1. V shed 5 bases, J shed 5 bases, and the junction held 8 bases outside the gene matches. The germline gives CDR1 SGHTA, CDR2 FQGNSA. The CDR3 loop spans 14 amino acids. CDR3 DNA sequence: TGTGCCAGCAGCGGCCCGGACAGGGCCGACGAGCAGTACTTC. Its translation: CASSGPDRADEQYF. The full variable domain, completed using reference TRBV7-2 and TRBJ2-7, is GAGVSQSPSNKVTEKGKDVELRCDPISGHTALYWYRQSLGQGLEFLIYFQGNSAPDKSGLPSDRFSAERTGGSVSTLTIQRTQQEDSAVYLCASSGPDRADEQYFGPGTRLTVT.

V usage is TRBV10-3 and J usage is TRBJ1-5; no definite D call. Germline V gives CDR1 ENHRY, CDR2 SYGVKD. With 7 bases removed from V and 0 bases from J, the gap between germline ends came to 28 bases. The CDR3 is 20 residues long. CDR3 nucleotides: TGTGCCATCACGCCACCATCGGACCGCGGAGCCAACTATAGCAATCAGCCCCAGCATTTT. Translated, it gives CAITPPSDRGANYSNQPQHF.

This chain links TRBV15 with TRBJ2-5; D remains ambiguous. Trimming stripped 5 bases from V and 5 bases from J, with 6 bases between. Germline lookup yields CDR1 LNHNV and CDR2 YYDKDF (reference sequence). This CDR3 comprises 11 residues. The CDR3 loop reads CATSGSETQYF. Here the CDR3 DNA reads TGTGCCACCAGCGGATCGGAGACCCAGTACTTC.

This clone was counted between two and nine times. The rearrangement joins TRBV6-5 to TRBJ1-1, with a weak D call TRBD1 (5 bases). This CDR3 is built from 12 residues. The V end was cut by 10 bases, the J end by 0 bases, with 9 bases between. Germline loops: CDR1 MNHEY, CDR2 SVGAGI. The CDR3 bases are TGTGCCATGGTGGGGGTGAACACTGAAGCTTTCTTT. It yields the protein CAMVGVNTEAFF.

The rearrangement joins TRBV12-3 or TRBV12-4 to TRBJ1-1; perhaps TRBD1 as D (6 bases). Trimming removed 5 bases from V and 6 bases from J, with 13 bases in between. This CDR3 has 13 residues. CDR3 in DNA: TGTGCCAGCAGTCCCCGGGAGGGGGCTGAAGCTTTCTTT. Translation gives CASSPREGAEAFF.

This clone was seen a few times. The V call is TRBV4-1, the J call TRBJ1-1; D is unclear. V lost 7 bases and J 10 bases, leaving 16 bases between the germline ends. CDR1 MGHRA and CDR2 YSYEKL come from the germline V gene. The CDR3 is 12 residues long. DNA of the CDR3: TGCGCCAGCACACCCTCAGGAGGTCTAGCTTTCTTT. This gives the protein CASTPSGGLAFF.

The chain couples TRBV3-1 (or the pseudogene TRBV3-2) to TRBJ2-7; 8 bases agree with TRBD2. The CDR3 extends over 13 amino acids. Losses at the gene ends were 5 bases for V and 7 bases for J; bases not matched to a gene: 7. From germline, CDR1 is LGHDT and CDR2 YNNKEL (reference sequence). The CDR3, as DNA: TGTGCCAGCAGCTACGGGACTAGGGAGGAGCAGTACTTC. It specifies CASSYGTREEQYF.

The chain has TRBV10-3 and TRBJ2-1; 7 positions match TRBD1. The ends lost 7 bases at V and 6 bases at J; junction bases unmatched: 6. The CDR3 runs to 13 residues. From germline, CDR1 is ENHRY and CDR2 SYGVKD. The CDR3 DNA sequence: TGTGCCATCATGGGCCCAGGGGGCAATGAGCAGTTCTTC. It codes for CAIMGPGGNEQFF.

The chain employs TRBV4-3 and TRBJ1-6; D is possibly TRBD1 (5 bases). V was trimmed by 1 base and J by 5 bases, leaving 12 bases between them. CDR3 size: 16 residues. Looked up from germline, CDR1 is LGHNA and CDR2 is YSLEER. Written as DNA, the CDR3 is TGCGCCAGCAGCCAAGGCGCGGGACGTCATAATTCACCCCTCCACTTT. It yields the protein CASSQGAGRHNSPLHF.

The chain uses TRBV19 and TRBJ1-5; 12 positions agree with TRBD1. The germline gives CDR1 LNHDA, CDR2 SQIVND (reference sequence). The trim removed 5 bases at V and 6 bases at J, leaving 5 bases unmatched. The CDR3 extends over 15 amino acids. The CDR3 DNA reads TGTGCCAGTAGTCGAGGGACAGGGGGCAGTCAGCCCCAGCATTTT. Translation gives CASSRGTGGSQPQHF.